This T cell receptor beta chain was captured by sequencing in a study of CD8 T cells in ankylosing spondylitis. Findings and caveats of the study: The authors found the disease-linked clones to be CD8+ and relatively rare in peripheral blood.

Each CDR3 protein gets one entry after TCRdb re-called the 5' RACE reads with MiXCR. The sample includes under 150,000 distinct CDR3 sequences, 9.3% seen only once; the top ten take 2.5% to 3.5%. Trimming removed 5 bases at V and 3 bases at J, with 11 bases between. CDR1 MNHEY and CDR2 SMNVEV come from the germline V gene (reference sequence). CDR3 length: 13 residues. Many counts were recorded for this clonotype. The antigen is not known. The sample was blood, either unsorted or a sorted T cell fraction (not recorded which). This receptor was obtained from a male donor with ankylosing spondylitis or in good health (not recorded which). This chain joins TRBV27 and TRBJ2-7; possible D gene TRBD1, 6 bases. CDR3 loop: CASSLGAVYEQYF. DNA of the CDR3: TGTGCCAGCAGTCTGGGGGCTGTCTACGAGCAGTACTTC.